These 9 T cell receptor beta chains came from one sample sequenced in a study of shared clonotypes between healthy human individuals. The data were produced by immunoSEQ multiplex PCR, yet TCRdb's version contains in-frame clones alone and is incomplete. Among about 1 million clones listed, around 74% were seen once. What was sequenced was memory CD4+ T cells sorted from blood. Stated subset: CD45RA-negative fraction. These receptors were collected from a man between 18 and 29 years old in good health.

Concerning this clone: A junction end diverges from the germline sequence, so it may reflect a read error. This CDR3 is also generated by other DNA sequences in the sample. The chain carries TRBV7-7 and TRBJ2-7; possibly TRBD1 for D (6 bases). The germline gives CDR1 SSHAT, CDR2 FNYEAQ (reference sequence). CDR3 size: 13 residues. The chain's CDR3 is CASSLATGSEQYF. The CDR3 DNA is TGTGCTAGCAGCTTGGCTACAGGGAGCGAGCAGTACTTC.

The rearrangement links TRBV4-3 to TRBJ2-2; 9 bases align to TRBD1. V gave up 4 bases and J gave up 1 base; unmatched junction bases: 10. This CDR3 is 18 amino acids long. CDR1 and CDR2 (germline): LGHNA, YSLEER. For the CDR3, the DNA is TGCGCCAGCAGCCGCCGGACAGGGGCCGTGGGGAACACCGGGGAGCTGTTTTTT. It translates to CASSRRTGAVGNTGELFF.

Comment on this clone: At the DNA level, this CDR3 is encoded by other sequences in the same sample as well. The V and J genes are TRBV2 and TRBJ1-1; weak D call: TRBD1 (6 bases). The CDR3 runs to 13 residues. Germline CDR1 is SNHLY and CDR2 is FYNNEI. V was clipped by 7 bases and J by 0 bases, with 9 bases between them. The CDR3 sequence: CASIGQMNTEAFF. CDR3 nucleotides: TGTGCCAGCATAGGACAGATGAACACTGAAGCTTTCTTT.

The J gene is TRBJ1-2, the V gene TRBV6-6; D remains ambiguous. The germline V gene encodes CDR1 MNHNY and CDR2 SVGAGI (reference sequence). This CDR3 is 14 amino acids long. V was shortened by 2 bases and J by 8 bases, with 15 bases between the two germline ends. The CDR3 protein is CASSYEEVGGGYTF. The DNA for the CDR3 is TGTGCCAGCAGTTACGAGGAAGTCGGTGGGGGCTACACCTTC.

This sequence joins TRBV9 and TRBJ2-1; D gene unclear. The CDR3 has 15 amino acids. Germline V gives CDR1 SGDLS, CDR2 YYNGEE. With 0 bases removed from V and 4 bases from J, the gap between germline ends came to 11 bases. The CDR3 nucleotides are TGTGCCAGCAGCGTAGGCCCGGAGACGTACAATGAGCAGTTCTTC. This encodes CASSVGPETYNEQFF.

The chain has TRBV2 and TRBJ1-1; D not resolved. The CDR3 contains 13 residues. V lost 4 bases to trimming and J lost 1 base, with 7 bases between them. From germline, CDR1 is SNHLY and CDR2 FYNNEI. This CDR3 is CASSGQRNTEAFF. The DNA of the CDR3 is TGTGCCAGCAGTGGCCAACGGAACACTGAAGCTTTCTTT.

The chain recombines TRBV7-9 with TRBJ2-1; TRBD1 aligns across 9 bases. V shed 6 bases, J shed 7 bases, and the junction held 4 bases outside the gene matches. The CDR3 spans 13 residues. Germline CDR1 reads SEHNR; CDR2 reads FQNEAQ (reference sequence). The DNA for the CDR3 is TGTGCCAGCAGTCGGACAGGGGAGAATGAGCAGTTCTTC. Its protein is CASSRTGENEQFF.

The chain employs TRBV19 and TRBJ2-3, with 8 positions matching TRBD1. This CDR3 region has 14 residues. The trim removed 1 base at V and 8 bases at J, leaving 5 bases unmatched. Germline V gene sequence: CDR1 LNHDA, CDR2 SQIVND (reference sequence). The CDR3 region is CASSIGQGISTQYF. The CDR3 region has the DNA TGTGCCAGTAGTATAGGACAGGGGATTTCTACGCAGTATTTT.

J is TRBJ2-7 and V is TRBV4-1, with 9 bases lining up with TRBD2. The CDR3 length is 15 residues. Germline V gene sequence: CDR1 MGHRA, CDR2 YSYEKL. V was clipped by 9 bases and J by 4 bases; unmatched bases: 13. The CDR3 nucleotides are TGCGCCAGTAGAACCGGGACTAGCTCTGTATACGAGCAGTACTTC. Protein product: CASRTGTSSVYEQYF.